This passage covers 13 T cell receptor beta chains from one sample sequenced in a study of chemoradiotherapy in HPV16-positive cancers. Measured with immunoSEQ multiplex PCR; TCRdb has only the in-frame clones, and not every one. The repertoire holds fewer than 5,500 clones, roughly 90% seen once, with 2.6% in the top ten. Source: tumor tissue, taken from a patient who underwent chemoradiotherapy. These receptors were taken from a human donor with HPV-associated anogenital cancer.

The chain couples TRBV6-1 to TRBJ2-1, with a tentative D call TRBD2 (7 bases). The CDR3 spans 20 residues. Trimming shortened V by 4 bases and J by 0 bases, and 25 bases separated the two germline ends. Germline CDR1 MNHNS, CDR2 SASEGT. CDR3 loop: CASSGPRGGALPSSYNEQFF. The CDR3 DNA is TGTGCCAGCAGTGGGCCTAGGGGGGGGGCCCTTCCCAGCTCCTACAATGAGCAGTTCTTC.

This chain connects TRBV29-1 to TRBJ2-1, with TRBD2 matching 8 bases. Germline V gene sequence: CDR1 SQVTM, CDR2 ANQGSEA. This CDR3 spans 13 amino acids. The trim removed 7 bases at V and 7 bases at J, leaving 9 bases unmatched. The CDR3 spells CSAGAIAGNEQFF. The DNA of the CDR3 is TGCAGCGCCGGAGCCATAGCGGGGAATGAGCAGTTCTTC.

The chain carries TRBV7-9 and TRBJ1-1, with 8 positions matching TRBD1. CDR3 length: 16 amino acids. Germline V gene lookup returns CDR1 SEHNR and CDR2 FQNEAQ (reference sequence). The junction had 12 bases not matched to a gene; V was cut back by 7 bases and J by 2 bases. The CDR3 here is CASTLDRGNTNTEAFF. CDR3 coding DNA: TGTGCCAGCACCCTAGACAGGGGAAATACAAACACTGAAGCTTTCTTT.

J is TRBJ2-1 and V is TRBV29-1; 9 positions agree with TRBD2. V dropped 2 bases and J dropped 5; count of bases not matched to a gene: 4. Looked up from germline, CDR1 is SQVTM and CDR2 is ANQGSEA. This CDR3 contains 14 residues. The CDR3 region has the DNA TGCAGCGTTGAATCGGGACTAGCCAACAATGAGCAGTTCTTC. This gives the protein CSVESGLANNEQFF.

The V call is TRBV6-6, the J call TRBJ2-5; D remains ambiguous. With 6 bases removed from V and 4 bases from J, the gap between germline ends came to 15 bases. This CDR3 has 14 amino acids. The germline V gene has CDR1 MNHNY and CDR2 SVGAGI (reference sequence). The CDR3 reads CASSPARSGETQYF. The DNA for the CDR3 is TGTGCCAGCAGCCCGGCCAGATCCGGAGAGACCCAGTACTTC.

This clone was seen only once. The chain couples TRBV2 to TRBJ1-5; 7 nucleotides align to TRBD1. The CDR3 length is 13 residues. J was trimmed by 7 bases and V by 4 bases; bases with no gene match: 4. Germline V gene data show CDR1 as SNHLY and CDR2 as FYNNEI. The CDR3 here is CASSGQGGQPQHF. As DNA, the CDR3 is TGTGCCAGCAGTGGACAGGGAGGCCAGCCCCAGCATTTT.

The chain combines TRBV7-9 with TRBJ2-3; TRBD1 or TRBD2 may be the D gene (5 bases each). CDR3 length: 15 amino acids. The V and J ends lost 4 bases and 8 bases respectively, with 19 bases between them. Germline V gene lookup returns CDR1 SEHNR and CDR2 FQNEAQ (reference sequence). DNA for the CDR3: TGTGCCAGCAGCTCGGTCTGGGGGAGTTCAGGTACGCAGTATTTT. Residues: CASSSVWGSSGTQYF.

V usage is TRBV4-2 and J usage is TRBJ2-3; 7 nucleotides match TRBD1. Germline V gene lookup returns CDR1 LGHNA and CDR2 YNFKEQ. The CDR3 is 21 residues long. The V and J ends lost 4 bases and 3 bases, in that order; junction bases with no gene match: 25. The CDR3 loop reads CASSPSWMKDRLGEGTDTQYF. The CDR3 nucleotides are TGTGCCAGCAGCCCGTCTTGGATGAAGGACAGGCTCGGTGAGGGTACAGATACGCAGTATTTT.

This chain connects TRBV6-5 to TRBJ2-2; D is unresolved. V lost 4 bases and J 1 base, leaving 7 bases between the germline ends. This CDR3 has 14 amino acids. The germline CDR1 and CDR2 sequences are MNHEY and SVGAGI. In nucleotides, the CDR3 is TGTGCCAGCAGTTCTACCGAGAACACCGGGGAGCTGTTTTTT. It codes for CASSSTENTGELFF.

The rearrangement joins TRBV28 to TRBJ1-2; D gene uncertain. This CDR3 spans 12 amino acids. Trimming stripped 6 bases from V and 0 bases from J, with 5 bases between. Germline CDR1 MDHEN, CDR2 SYDVKM. DNA for the CDR3: TGTGCCAGCAGCCGGGCTAACTATGGCTACACCTTC. Protein product: CASSRANYGYTF.

The rearrangement uses TRBV2 and TRBJ1-4, with 8 bases identical to TRBD1. V shed 3 bases and J 4 bases; nucleotides not matched to a gene: 1. There are 14 residues in the CDR3. In germline, CDR1 is SNHLY, CDR2 FYNNEI. The CDR3 DNA reads as TGTGCCAGCAGTGAGACAGGGGATAATGAAAAACTGTTTTTT. Translated: CASSETGDNEKLFF.

The V call is TRBV5-1, the J call TRBJ2-2; D gene ambiguous. The germline V gene has CDR1 SGHRS and CDR2 YFSETQ. This CDR3 region has 13 residues. Between the trimmed V and J ends, which lost 0 bases and 5 bases, there was a span of 5 bases. Here the CDR3 DNA reads TGCGCCAGCAGCTTGGAAGGGACCGGGGAGCTGTTTTTT. Translation gives CASSLEGTGELFF.

The chain carries TRBV10-1 and TRBJ2-6; D is ambiguous. Germline values: CDR1 WNHNN, CDR2 SYGVQD (reference sequence). V lost 7 bases and J 0 bases, leaving 10 bases between the germline ends. This CDR3 has 15 amino acids. CDR3 in amino acids: CASNAESSGANVLTF. The CDR3 DNA reads as TGCGCCAGCAACGCGGAGAGCTCTGGGGCCAACGTCCTGACTTTC.